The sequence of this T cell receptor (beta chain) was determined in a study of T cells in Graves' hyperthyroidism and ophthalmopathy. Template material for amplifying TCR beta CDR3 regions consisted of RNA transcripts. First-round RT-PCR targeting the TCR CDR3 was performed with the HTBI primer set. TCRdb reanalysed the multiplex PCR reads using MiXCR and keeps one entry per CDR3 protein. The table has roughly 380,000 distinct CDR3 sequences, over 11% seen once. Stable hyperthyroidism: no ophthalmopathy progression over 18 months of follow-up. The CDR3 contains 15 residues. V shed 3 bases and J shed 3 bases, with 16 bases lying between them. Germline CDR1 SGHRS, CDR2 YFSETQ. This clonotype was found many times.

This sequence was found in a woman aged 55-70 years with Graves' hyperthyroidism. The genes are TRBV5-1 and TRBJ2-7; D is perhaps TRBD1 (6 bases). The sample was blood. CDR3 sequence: CASSYQDSRLYEQYF. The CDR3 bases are TGCGCCAGCAGCTATCAGGACAGTCGCCTCTACGAGCAGTACTTC.